Presented here are 9 T cell receptor beta chains from one specimen sequenced in a study of cytomegalovirus exposure and HLA in healthy donors. The PCR had 60 Vbeta and 13 Jbeta primers. Generated by immunoSEQ multiplex PCR, the TCRdb table keeps only in-frame clones and is missing some. Of 100,000 to 150,000 clones in the sample, approximately 90% were seen once. The sequenced sample consisted of PBMCs. The receptor source for this set is a woman in her twenties or thirties in good health and CMV-seronegative.

The chain recombines TRBV10-3 with TRBJ2-5; 7 bases fit TRBD1. The last part of the DNA fits TRBJ2-7 better; the J call may be wrong. The CDR3 is 16 residues long. CDR1 is ENHRY, CDR2 SYGVKD, per germline. CDR3: CAISPTTGTGSYEQYF. The CDR3 DNA reads TGTGCCATCAGCCCAACGACAGGGACGGGCTCCTACGAGCAGTACTTC.

This rearrangement joins TRBV27 to TRBJ2-7; TRBD2 aligns across 7 bases. Germline values: CDR1 MNHEY, CDR2 SMNVEV (reference sequence). The CDR3 runs 15 residues. The V segment lost 2 bases and the J segment 1 base; nucleotides outside the gene matches: 5. The CDR3 coding sequence is TGTGCCAGCAGTTTAGCGGCGGGAGTATCCTACGAGCAGTACTTC. Its protein is CASSLAAGVSYEQYF.

This chain uses TRBV7-9 with TRBJ2-5; TRBD2 aligns across 7 bases. The length of the CDR3 is 14 residues. The germline CDR1 and CDR2 sequences are SEHNR and FQNEAQ (reference sequence). V dropped 2 bases and J dropped 5; count of bases not matched to a gene: 5. Written as DNA, the CDR3 is TGTGCCAGCAGCTTAATGGCGGGAGAGGAGACCCAGTACTTC. It specifies CASSLMAGEETQYF. Variable domain in full (rest from reference TRBV7-9 and TRBJ2-5): DTGVSQNPRHKITKRGQNVTFRCDPISEHNRLYWYRQTLGQGPEFLTYFQNEAQLEKSRLLSDRFSAERPKGSFSTLEIQRTEQGDSAMYLCASSLMAGEETQYFGPGTRLLVL.

The chain has TRBV4-3 and TRBJ1-1, with 7 bases matching TRBD1. The CDR3 extends over 15 amino acids. CDR1 is LGHNA and CDR2 is YSLEER in the germline V gene. J was trimmed by 3 bases and V by 3 bases; bases with no gene match: 7. CDR3 coding DNA: TGCGCCAGCAGCCACAACAGGGGTTCCGACACTGAAGCTTTCTTT. Translation: CASSHNRGSDTEAFF.

In its sample, this clone was seen once. This rearrangement joins TRBV15 to TRBJ2-5, with D possibly being TRBD2 (6 bases). This CDR3 spans 16 amino acids. Germline assignment: CDR1 LNHNV and CDR2 YYDKDF (reference sequence). Trimming took off 5 bases at V and 5 bases at J, with 21 bases between the two ends. CDR3: CATSQGLTALMETQYF. The CDR3 coding sequence is TGTGCCACCAGCCAAGGACTAACCGCCCTTATGGAGACCCAGTACTTC.

The chain carries TRBV18 and TRBJ2-7; TRBD1 is a possible D gene (5 bases). Germline CDR1 KGHSH, CDR2 LQKENI. The V gene lost 3 bases and the J gene lost 2 bases, with 14 bases spanning the gap. The CDR3 totals 15 residues. CDR3 DNA sequence: TGTGCCAGCTCACCTCAGGACACCACAGCCTACGAGCAGTACTTC. Translated, it gives CASSPQDTTAYEQYF.

The chain combines TRBV18 with TRBJ2-7; 8 bases map to TRBD2. The junction had 6 bases not matched to a gene; V was cut back by 4 bases and J by 4 bases. CDR1 is KGHSH and CDR2 is LQKENI in the germline V gene. This CDR3 spans 14 amino acids. CDR3 sequence: CASSLGAGEYEQYF. In nucleotides, the CDR3 is TGTGCCAGCTCACTCGGAGCGGGAGAGTACGAGCAGTACTTC.

This chain joins TRBV7-9 and TRBJ1-2; TRBD1 matches 12 bases. V lost 5 bases and J lost 8; bases outside the gene matches: 21. This CDR3 comprises 19 residues. In germline, CDR1 is SEHNR, CDR2 FQNEAQ (reference sequence). CDR3 in amino acids: CASSQDDTNRDRGLEGYTF. CDR3 DNA sequence: TGTGCCAGCAGCCAGGATGACACGAACCGGGACAGGGGGCTAGAGGGCTACACCTTC.

The sample holds one count of this clone. J is TRBJ2-5 and V is TRBV18; 7 nucleotides line up with TRBD1. The germline gives CDR1 KGHSH, CDR2 LQKENI. The CDR3 is 16 amino acids. V lost 6 bases, J lost 2 bases, and 12 bases stayed unmatched. CDR3 coding DNA: TGTGCCAGCTCGCCTACAGGGGCCAACCCACAAGAGACCCAGTACTTC. This sequence encodes CASSPTGANPQETQYF.